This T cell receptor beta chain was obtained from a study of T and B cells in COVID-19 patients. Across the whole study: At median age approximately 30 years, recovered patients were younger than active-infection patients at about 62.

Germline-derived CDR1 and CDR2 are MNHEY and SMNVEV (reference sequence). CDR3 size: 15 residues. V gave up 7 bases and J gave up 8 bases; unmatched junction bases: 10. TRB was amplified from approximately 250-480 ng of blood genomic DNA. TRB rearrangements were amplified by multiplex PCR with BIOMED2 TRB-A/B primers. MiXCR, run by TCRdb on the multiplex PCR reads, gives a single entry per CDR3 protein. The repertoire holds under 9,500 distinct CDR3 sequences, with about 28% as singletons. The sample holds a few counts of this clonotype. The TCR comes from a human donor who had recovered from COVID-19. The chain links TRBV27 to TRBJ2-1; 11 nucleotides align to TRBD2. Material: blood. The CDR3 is CASTSRLAGLHEQFF. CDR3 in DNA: TGTGCCAGCACCTCAAGACTAGCGGGGCTTCATGAGCAGTTCTTC.